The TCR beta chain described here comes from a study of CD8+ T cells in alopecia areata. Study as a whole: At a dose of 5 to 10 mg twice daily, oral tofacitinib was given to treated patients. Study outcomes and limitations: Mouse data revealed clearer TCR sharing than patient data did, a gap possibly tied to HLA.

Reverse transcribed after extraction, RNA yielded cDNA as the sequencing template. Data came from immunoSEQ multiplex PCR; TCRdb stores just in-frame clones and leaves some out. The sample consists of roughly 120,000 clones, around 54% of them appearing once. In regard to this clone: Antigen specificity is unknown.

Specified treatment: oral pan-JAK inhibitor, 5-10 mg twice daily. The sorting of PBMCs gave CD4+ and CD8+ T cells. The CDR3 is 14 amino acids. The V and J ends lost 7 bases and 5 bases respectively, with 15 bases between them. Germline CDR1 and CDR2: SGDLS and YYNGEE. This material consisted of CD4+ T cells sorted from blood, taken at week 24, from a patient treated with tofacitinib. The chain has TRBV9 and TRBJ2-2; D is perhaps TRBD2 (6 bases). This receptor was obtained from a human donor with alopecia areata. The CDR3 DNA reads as TGTGCCAGCCGGAGGGCAGGGTCGACCGGGGAGCTGTTTTTT. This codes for CASRRAGSTGELFF.